This paragraph covers one TCR beta chain sequence. The CDR3 runs 14 residues. V was clipped by 3 bases and J by 5 bases; unmatched bases: 6. Germline CDR1 SGHRS, CDR2 YFSETQ. These data come from a study of blood T cell repertoires in COVID-19. The method was immunoSEQ multiplex PCR; TCRdb's version includes in-frame clones alone and lacks a portion of them. The sample has 350,000 or so clones, roughly 85% seen once; the top ten hold around 4%. This clonotype was obtained from a middle-aged woman with acute COVID-19. Sequencing was carried out using PBMCs or T cells enriched from blood (not recorded which). This chain connects TRBV5-1 to TRBJ1-1; 8 bases align to TRBD1. CDR3 coding DNA: TGCGCCAGCAGCTACGACAGGGGTTGGACTGAAGCTTTCTTT. Translation gives CASSYDRGWTEAFF.